This T cell receptor beta chain was profiled in a study of cytomegalovirus exposure and HLA in healthy donors. Study context: T cells numbering around 200 million yielded 95 million to 140 million unique TCR beta sequences in an earlier analysis. Whole-study findings and limits: Donors were assumed by presence/absence analyses to have roughly uniform sequencing depth. Later analysis showed most CMV-associated TCR beta chains appearing HLA-restricted.

The primer mix had 60 Vbeta and 13 Jbeta primers. TCRdb's table, derived via immunoSEQ multiplex PCR, lists solely in-frame clones and lacks some. This sample carries 150,000 or so clones, over 60% of them seen once, and the ten largest clones take approximately 13%. A few counts support this clone. Antigen unknown. Each donor was nominally healthy when sampled (though unrecorded immune exposures were likely). The CDR3 sequence is 12 residues long. Trimming shortened V by 7 bases and J by 4 bases, and 14 bases separated the two germline ends. Germline V gene lookup returns CDR1 SQVTM and CDR2 ANQGSEA. The sequencing sample was made of PBMCs. The sequence was obtained from a man aged 40-50 years in good health and CMV-seropositive. J is TRBJ2-7 and V is TRBV29-1, with D tentatively TRBD1 (6 bases). Written as DNA, the CDR3 is TGCAGCGGAGTTGGACAGACGTACGAGCAGTACTTC. Its protein product is CSGVGQTYEQYF.